Listed below are T cell receptor beta chains from one sample, sequenced in a study of vaccination and CD4 T cells after COVID-19. The antigens for these receptors are not known. TCRdb re-analysed the PCR reads in MiXCR, keeping a single row per CDR3 protein. The table shows several thousand distinct CDR3 sequences, with about a third occurring only once. Sequenced input: CD4+ T cells from blood, cultured in vitro. Source of these receptors: a human donor in good health. The CDR3 runs from the conserved cysteine through the conserved F or W. D genes are given only for firm matches. Clone size is stated in some rows and not others, as once, few, many or a class when expanded.

V	J	size	D	CDR3	DNA
TRBV5-5	TRBJ2-5	-	-	CASSLGTMGGPGTQYF	TGTGCCAGCAGCTTGGGTACGATGGGTGGCCCAGGTACCCAGTACTTC
TRBV6-2/TRBV6-3	TRBJ2-3	-	-	CASSYIGVATDTQYF	TGTGCCAGCAGTTATATAGGGGTAGCGACAGATACGCAGTATTTT
TRBV7-3	TRBJ2-2	-	-	CASSPPGHTGELFF	TGTGCCAGCAGCCCCCCGGGCCACACCGGGGAGCTGTTTTTT
TRBV10-3	TRBJ1-2	-	-	CAIDGQNYGYTF	TGTGCCATCGATGGGCAGAACTATGGCTACACCTTC
TRBV7-2	TRBJ2-3	medium-sized	-	CASSLRSLGEDTQYF	TGTGCCAGCAGCTTAAGATCCCTAGGGGAAGATACGCAGTATTTT
TRBV5-1	TRBJ1-2	-	TRBD1	CASSLTGAERGYTF	TGCGCCAGCAGCTTGACAGGGGCTGAAAGAGGCTACACCTTC
TRBV9	TRBJ2-7	-	-	CASSVGENYEQYF	TGTGCCAGCAGCGTAGGGGAGAACTACGAGCAGTACTTC
TRBV6-1	TRBJ2-7	-	-	CASKSGAYEQYF	TGTGCCAGCAAGTCGGGAGCCTACGAGCAGTACTTC
TRBV7-9	TRBJ2-7	-	TRBD1	CASSPHGQGKPYEQYF	TGTGCCAGCAGCCCTCACGGACAGGGGAAGCCTTACGAGCAGTACTTC
TRBV2	TRBJ1-2	few	-	CASRQQGGGYTF	TGTGCCAGCAGGCAACAGGGTGGGGGCTACACCTTC
TRBV5-1	TRBJ1-5	-	-	CASSFTTGNSNQPQHF	TGCGCCAGCAGCTTTACGACAGGAAATAGCAATCAGCCCCAGCATTTT
TRBV6-2/TRBV6-3	TRBJ2-1	-	TRBD2	CASRLLVTSGSDRYNEQFF	TGTGCCAGCAGACTTCTAGTGACTAGCGGGAGTGACCGCTACAATGAGCAGTTCTTC
TRBV11-2	TRBJ2-3	-	-	CASSPAGRDTQYF	TGTGCCAGCAGCCCCGCCGGCCGCGATACGCAGTATTTT
TRBV27	TRBJ1-6	few	-	CASSMLNRPRTPLHF	TGTGCCAGCAGCATGTTAAACAGGCCGCGTACCCCCCTCCACTTT
TRBV20-1	TRBJ2-3	-	-	CSAGRGRGFTDTQYF	TGCAGTGCTGGTCGGGGGAGAGGCTTCACAGATACGCAGTATTTT
TRBV20-1	TRBJ2-1	few	TRBD2	CSAIMGGFYNEQFF	TGCAGTGCTATCATGGGGGGGTTCTACAATGAGCAGTTCTTC
TRBV28	TRBJ2-1	-	-	CASSPQIDAEQFF	TGTGCCAGCAGCCCTCAAATTGACGCTGAGCAGTTCTTC
TRBV20-1	TRBJ2-7	-	TRBD1	CSARGGTGVSYEQYF	TGCAGTGCTAGAGGAGGGACAGGGGTTTCCTACGAGCAGTACTTC
TRBV4-3	TRBJ1-2	-	-	CASSQDPPSGLSAYGYTF	TGCGCCAGCAGCCAAGATCCCCCCTCCGGGTTATCAGCCTATGGCTACACCTTC
TRBV28	TRBJ1-5	few	-	CASLGGDYSNQPQHF	TGTGCCAGCTTGGGAGGGGACTATAGCAATCAGCCCCAGCATTTT
TRBV7-2	TRBJ2-1	few	TRBD2	CASSLAGVTNEQFF	TGTGCCAGCAGCCTAGCGGGAGTGACTAATGAGCAGTTCTTC
TRBV28	TRBJ1-1	medium-sized	-	CASSLLSGQIMNTEAFF	TGTGCCAGCAGTTTATTGAGCGGACAGATTATGAACACTGAAGCTTTCTTT
TRBV11-2	TRBJ2-7	-	-	CASSGWDIQEQYF	TGTGCCAGCAGCGGGTGGGACATACAAGAGCAGTACTTC
TRBV6-5	TRBJ1-6	medium-sized	TRBD1	CASSYRGRGPLHF	TGTGCCAGCAGTTACAGGGGGCGAGGACCCCTCCACTTT
TRBV30	TRBJ1-5	-	-	CAWSSDSNQPQHF	TGTGCCTGGAGCTCAGATAGCAATCAGCCCCAGCATTTT
TRBV20-1	TRBJ1-5	medium-sized	TRBD1	CSARSGQAANQPQHF	TGCAGTGCTAGGTCGGGACAGGCTGCCAATCAGCCCCAGCATTTT
TRBV28	TRBJ1-5	-	TRBD1	CASSPRVGTGGYSNQPQHF	TGTGCCAGCAGTCCAAGGGTAGGGACAGGGGGCTATAGCAATCAGCCCCAGCATTTT
TRBV19	TRBJ2-7	-	-	CASSISGAAYEQYF	TGTGCCAGTAGTATATCAGGGGCGGCCTACGAGCAGTACTTC
TRBV24-1	TRBJ1-5	-	-	CATRGEGLGNQPQHF	TGTGCCACCAGGGGGGAGGGCTTGGGCAATCAGCCCCAGCATTTT
TRBV15	TRBJ2-6	medium-sized	-	CATSRDQGSGANVLTF	TGTGCCACCAGCAGAGATCAGGGCTCTGGGGCCAACGTCCTGACTTTC
TRBV30	TRBJ2-1	-	TRBD1	CAWGSGQSYNEQFF	TGTGCCTGGGGCTCGGGACAGAGCTACAATGAGCAGTTCTTC
TRBV6-1	TRBJ2-7	-	TRBD1	CASTRSRTGVSYEQYF	TGTGCCAGCACCCGAAGCCGGACAGGGGTCTCCTACGAGCAGTACTTC
TRBV19	TRBJ2-2	few	-	CASSIALAGGFGELFF	TGTGCCAGTAGTATAGCCCTGGCAGGGGGGTTCGGGGAGCTGTTTTTT
TRBV20-1	TRBJ1-5	few	-	CSARRRQFNQPQHF	TGCAGTGCTAGACGGCGGCAATTCAATCAGCCCCAGCATTTT
TRBV6-1	TRBJ1-1	-	-	CASRGTNTEAFF	TGTGCCAGCAGGGGCACGAACACTGAAGCTTTCTTT
TRBV6-2/TRBV6-3	TRBJ1-2	-	TRBD1	CASSYSGTGGGYTF	TGTGCCAGCAGTTACTCCGGGACAGGGGGTGGCTACACCTTC
TRBV10-2	TRBJ1-2	-	TRBD1	CASSEKIGTGGANYGYTF	TGCGCCAGCAGTGAGAAAATCGGGACAGGGGGAGCTAACTATGGCTACACCTTC
TRBV6-2/TRBV6-3	TRBJ2-7	once	-	CASSGYEQYF	TGTGCCAGCAGTGGATACGAGCAGTACTTC
TRBV6-1	TRBJ2-7	-	-	CASSRPGESYEQYF	TGTGCCAGCAGTCGACCCGGGGAATCCTACGAGCAGTACTTC
TRBV20-1	TRBJ2-5	few	-	CSARDVAYQETQYF	TGCAGTGCTAGAGATGTAGCGTACCAAGAGACCCAGTACTTC
TRBV7-3	TRBJ2-1	-	-	CASSLLSNNEQFF	TGTGCCAGCAGCTTATTATCCAACAATGAGCAGTTCTTC
TRBV6-1	TRBJ1-3	-	-	CASSGDTSSGNTIYF	TGTGCCAGCAGCGGAGACACCAGCTCTGGAAACACCATATATTTT
TRBV7-7	TRBJ2-3	-	TRBD2	CASSPGLGGADTQYF	TGTGCTAGCAGCCCGGGACTAGGTGGTGCAGATACGCAGTATTTT
TRBV6-1	TRBJ2-7	few	-	CASSVRVRDIRGEQYF	TGTGCCAGCAGTGTCCGGGTCAGGGACATTCGGGGCGAGCAGTACTTC
TRBV6-4	TRBJ1-6	few	TRBD1	CASRDRGSYNSPLHF	TGTGCCAGCAGAGACAGGGGATCCTATAATTCACCCCTCCACTTT
TRBV7-9	TRBJ2-7	-	-	CASSLQGRLIDEQYF	TGTGCCAGCAGCTTACAGGGTAGGCTGATCGACGAGCAGTACTTC